These 17 T cell receptor beta chains share one sample of origin, sequenced in a study of cytomegalovirus exposure and HLA in healthy donors. PCR amplification relied on 60 Vbeta primers (plus 13 Jbeta primers). Some clones are missing from TCRdb's copy, which holds only in-frame ones; the method was immunoSEQ multiplex PCR. The table lists roughly 75,000 clones, roughly 88% of them singletons, with 15% to 20% in the top ten. Sample: PBMCs. These receptors all stem from a man between 70 and 80 years old in good health and CMV-seropositive.

This sequence joins TRBV4-1 and TRBJ2-7; weak D call: TRBD1 (6 bases). Germline lookup yields CDR1 MGHRA and CDR2 YSYEKL. V shed 1 base and J shed 0 bases, with 13 bases lying between them. The CDR3 has 16 residues. CDR3 sequence reads: CASSQGADRSSYEQYF. CDR3 sequence (DNA): TGCGCCAGCAGCCAAGGAGCCGACAGGAGCTCCTACGAGCAGTACTTC.

This sequence joins TRBV6-1 and TRBJ1-4; D is unclear. Germline V lookup: CDR1 MNHNS, CDR2 SASEGT. The CDR3 consists of 15 residues. Trimming removed 0 bases at V and 7 bases at J, with 12 bases between. The CDR3 region has the DNA TGTGCCAGCAGTGAAGCGTCGGGAGGGTTTGAAAAACTGTTTTTT. Protein: CASSEASGGFEKLFF.

This chain connects TRBV4-3 to TRBJ1-2; the D gene is possibly TRBD1 (5 bases). Trimming stripped 0 bases from V and 7 bases from J, with 18 bases between. The CDR3 has 16 amino acids. The germline gives CDR1 LGHNA, CDR2 YSLEER. The CDR3 sequence is CASSQDWGLPAIGYTF. CDR3 bases: TGCGCCAGCAGCCAAGATTGGGGACTACCCGCTATTGGCTACACCTTC.

The CDR3 region is CASSFSGTAYYEQYF. CDR3 in DNA: TGTGCCAGTAGTTTCTCCGGGACAGCTTACTACGAGCAGTACTTC. The chain joins TRBV19 to TRBJ2-7; 7 nucleotides line up with TRBD1. With V trimmed by 5 bases and J by 3 bases, 10 bases remained unmatched. The CDR3 runs to 15 residues. Looked up from germline, CDR1 is LNHDA and CDR2 is SQIVND (reference sequence).

This clone occurred a few times. The rearrangement joins TRBV2 to TRBJ1-5, with TRBD1 identical over 9 bases. CDR1 SNHLY and CDR2 FYNNEI come from the germline V gene. V gave up 5 bases and J gave up 1 base; unmatched junction bases: 6. CDR3 size: 16 residues. CDR3: CASSKTGGLSNQPQHF. CDR3 in DNA: TGTGCCAGCAGTAAAACAGGGGGCTTGAGCAATCAGCCCCAGCATTTT.

This clone was found once. V is TRBV6-5 and J is TRBJ2-5, with a tentative D call TRBD2 (6 bases). Germline V gene sequence: CDR1 MNHEY, CDR2 SVGAGI. The CDR3 is 13 amino acids. V gave up 6 bases and J gave up 5 bases, with 13 bases separating them. CDR3 DNA: TGTGCCAGCAGCATGGGACTGTGGGAGACCCAGTACTTC. This encodes CASSMGLWETQYF.

The chain carries TRBV25-1 and TRBJ1-2; D is unclear. The CDR3 is made up of 14 amino acids. CDR1 and CDR2 from the germline V gene are MGHDK and SYGVNS. Trimming pared 3 bases from V and 2 bases from J, leaving 10 bases between. CDR3 in amino acids: CASSDLGPNYGYTF. The CDR3 nucleotides read TGTGCCAGCAGTGACCTGGGCCCCAACTATGGCTACACCTTC.

The rearrangement links TRBV14 to TRBJ1-4, with 7 bases lining up with TRBD1. V lost 5 bases to trimming and J lost 8 bases; unmatched junction nucleotides: 11. Germline V gene data show CDR1 as SGHDN and CDR2 as FVKESK. The CDR3 extends over 15 amino acids. The CDR3 DNA sequence: TGTGCCAGCAGCAGATACAGGGGCGAGCGCGAAAAACTGTTTTTT. It specifies CASSRYRGEREKLFF.

V usage is TRBV30 and J usage is TRBJ2-3; a possible D gene is TRBD1 (5 bases). The V and J ends lost 5 bases and 2 bases respectively, with 17 bases between them. This CDR3 is 15 amino acids long. The V gene's germline CDR1 is GTSNPN and CDR2 SVGIG (reference sequence). The CDR3 DNA follows: TGTGCCTGGGTAGACAGCATTCGGGTCACAGATACGCAGTATTTT. This gives the protein CAWVDSIRVTDTQYF.

V is TRBV5-5 and J is TRBJ2-7, with 8 bases matching TRBD1. The germline V gene has CDR1 SGHKS and CDR2 YYEKEE (reference sequence). The CDR3 length is 20 residues. V gave up 2 bases and J gave up 1 base; unmatched junction bases: 20. CDR3 nucleotide sequence: TGTGCCAGCAGCTTCCCCTTGGGGGGCAGGGGGCGCGATTCGTCCTACGAGCAGTACTTC. Translation: CASSFPLGGRGRDSSYEQYF.

The rearrangement joins TRBV4-1 to TRBJ2-7, with 9 bases fitting TRBD1. The length of the CDR3 is 16 residues. Germline CDR1 is MGHRA and CDR2 is YSYEKL. The J segment lost 6 bases and the V segment lost 2 bases, leaving 11 bases of the junction unmatched. CDR3 region: CASSQSFRDRVGEQYF. DNA for the CDR3: TGCGCCAGCAGCCAATCTTTCAGGGACAGGGTTGGCGAGCAGTACTTC.

This clone was seen a few times. The chain employs TRBV7-8 and TRBJ2-5; 9 nucleotides line up with TRBD2. Germline V gene data show CDR1 as SGHVS and CDR2 as FQNEAQ. The V segment lost 11 bases and the J segment 2 bases; nucleotides outside the gene matches: 9. CDR3 length: 14 amino acids. The CDR3 loop is CAAAGAGGQETQYF. The CDR3 DNA is TGTGCCGCGGCGGGAGCGGGAGGACAAGAGACCCAGTACTTC.

This chain uses TRBV29-1 with TRBJ2-5; 9 nucleotides agree with TRBD1. The CDR3 consists of 13 residues. The V segment lost 6 bases and the J segment 0 bases; nucleotides outside the gene matches: 2. CDR1 and CDR2 from the germline V gene are SQVTM and ANQGSEA. The CDR3 sequence is CSVDRGNQETQYF. CDR3 in DNA: TGCAGCGTCGACAGGGGGAACCAAGAGACCCAGTACTTC.

The chain uses TRBV7-4 and TRBJ1-4, with D uncertain. The CDR3 sequence is 10 residues long. Looked up from germline, CDR1 is SGHVT and CDR2 is SQSDAQ. The V and J ends lost 6 bases and 13 bases respectively, with 9 bases between them. The CDR3 DNA reads TGTGCCAGCAGGGCCGGGGTACTGTTTTTT. This codes for CASRAGVLFF.

V and J are TRBV19 and TRBJ2-7, with D possibly being TRBD1 (6 bases). The germline gives CDR1 LNHDA, CDR2 SQIVND (reference sequence). CDR3 length equals 13 residues. Trimming shortened V by 2 bases and J by 5 bases, and 10 bases separated the two germline ends. CDR3 amino acids: CASSITDSNEQYF. The DNA for the CDR3 is TGTGCCAGTAGTATAACGGACAGTAACGAGCAGTACTTC.

This sequence joins TRBV29-1 and TRBJ1-1; D ambiguous. The CDR3 contains 14 residues. V lost 4 bases to trimming and J lost 0 bases, with 12 bases between them. Per germline, CDR1 SQVTM and CDR2 ANQGSEA. CDR3 coding DNA: TGCAGCGTTGCCCTACAGTTTATGAACACTGAAGCTTTCTTT. It translates to CSVALQFMNTEAFF.

V and J are TRBV9 and TRBJ1-5, with D perhaps TRBD1 (6 bases). The CDR3 contains 15 residues. V was pared by 0 bases and J by 3 bases, with 10 bases between. CDR1 SGDLS and CDR2 YYNGEE come from the germline V gene. CDR3 sequence: CASSVAGGPNQPQHF. DNA of the CDR3: TGTGCCAGCAGCGTAGCGGGGGGGCCCAATCAGCCCCAGCATTTT.